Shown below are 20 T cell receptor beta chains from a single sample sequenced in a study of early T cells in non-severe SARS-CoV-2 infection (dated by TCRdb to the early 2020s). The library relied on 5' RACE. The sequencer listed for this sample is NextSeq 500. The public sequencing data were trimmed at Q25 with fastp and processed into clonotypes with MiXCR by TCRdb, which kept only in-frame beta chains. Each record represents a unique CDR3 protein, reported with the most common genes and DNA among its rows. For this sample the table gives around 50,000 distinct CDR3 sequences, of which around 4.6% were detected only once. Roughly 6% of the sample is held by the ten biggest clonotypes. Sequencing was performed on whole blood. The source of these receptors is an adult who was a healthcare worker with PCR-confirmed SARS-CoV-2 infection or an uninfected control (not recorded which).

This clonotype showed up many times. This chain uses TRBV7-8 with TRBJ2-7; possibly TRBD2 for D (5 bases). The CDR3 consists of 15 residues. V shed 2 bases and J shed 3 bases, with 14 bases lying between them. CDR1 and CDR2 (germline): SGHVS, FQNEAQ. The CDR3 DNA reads TGTGCCAGCAGCTTAACCGGGATGGTCGGCTACGAGCAGTACTTC. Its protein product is CASSLTGMVGYEQYF.

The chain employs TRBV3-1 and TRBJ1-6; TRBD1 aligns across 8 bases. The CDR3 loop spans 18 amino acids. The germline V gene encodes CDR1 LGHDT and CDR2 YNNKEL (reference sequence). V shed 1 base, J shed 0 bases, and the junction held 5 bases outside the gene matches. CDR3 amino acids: CASSQAAGGSSYNSPLHF. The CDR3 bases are TGTGCCAGCAGCCAAGCGGCAGGGGGCAGCTCCTATAATTCACCCCTCCACTTT.

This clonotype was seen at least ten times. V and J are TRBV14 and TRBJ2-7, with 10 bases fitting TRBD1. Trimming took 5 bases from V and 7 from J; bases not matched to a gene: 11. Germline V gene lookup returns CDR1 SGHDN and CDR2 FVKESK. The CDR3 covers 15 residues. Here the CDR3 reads CASSYRTGGMREQYF. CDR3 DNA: TGTGCCAGCAGCTACCGGACAGGGGGTATGAGAGAGCAGTACTTC.

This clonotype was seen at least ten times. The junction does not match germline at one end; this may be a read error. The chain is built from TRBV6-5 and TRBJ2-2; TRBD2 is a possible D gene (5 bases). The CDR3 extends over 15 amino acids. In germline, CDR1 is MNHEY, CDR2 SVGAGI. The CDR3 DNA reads TGTGCCAGCAGCTACTTTCGGAGGAGCACCGGGGAGCTGTTTTTT. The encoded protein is CASSYFRRSTGELFF.

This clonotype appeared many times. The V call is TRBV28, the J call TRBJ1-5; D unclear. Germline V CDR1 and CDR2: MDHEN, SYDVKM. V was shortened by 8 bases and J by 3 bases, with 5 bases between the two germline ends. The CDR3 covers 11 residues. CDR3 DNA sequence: TGTGCCAGCTCGAACAATCAGCCCCAGCATTTT. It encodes CASSNNQPQHF.

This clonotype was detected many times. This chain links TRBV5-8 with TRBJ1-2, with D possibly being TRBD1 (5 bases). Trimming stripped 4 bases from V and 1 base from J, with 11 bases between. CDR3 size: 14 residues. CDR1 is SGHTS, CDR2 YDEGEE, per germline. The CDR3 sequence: CASSAGRINYGYTF. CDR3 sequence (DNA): TGTGCCAGCAGCGCGGGACGGATTAACTATGGCTACACCTTC.

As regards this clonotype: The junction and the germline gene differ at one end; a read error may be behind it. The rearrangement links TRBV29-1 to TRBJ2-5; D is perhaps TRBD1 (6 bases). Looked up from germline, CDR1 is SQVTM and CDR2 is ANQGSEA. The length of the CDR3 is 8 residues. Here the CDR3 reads CSVEGQDF. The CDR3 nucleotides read TGCAGCGTTGAAGGACAGGACTTC.

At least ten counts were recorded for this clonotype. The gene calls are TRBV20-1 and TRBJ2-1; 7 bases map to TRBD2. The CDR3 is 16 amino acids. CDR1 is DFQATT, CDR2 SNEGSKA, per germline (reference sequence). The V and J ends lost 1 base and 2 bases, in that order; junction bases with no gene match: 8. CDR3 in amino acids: CSARGATSETYNEQFF. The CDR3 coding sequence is TGCAGTGCTAGAGGGGCCACTAGCGAGACCTACAATGAGCAGTTCTTC.

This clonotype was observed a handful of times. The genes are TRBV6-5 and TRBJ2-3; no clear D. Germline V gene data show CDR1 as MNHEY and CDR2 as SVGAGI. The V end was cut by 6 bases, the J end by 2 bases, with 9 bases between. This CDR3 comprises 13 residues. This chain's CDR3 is CASRETITDTQYF. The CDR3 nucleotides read TGTGCCAGCAGGGAGACCATCACAGATACGCAGTATTTT.

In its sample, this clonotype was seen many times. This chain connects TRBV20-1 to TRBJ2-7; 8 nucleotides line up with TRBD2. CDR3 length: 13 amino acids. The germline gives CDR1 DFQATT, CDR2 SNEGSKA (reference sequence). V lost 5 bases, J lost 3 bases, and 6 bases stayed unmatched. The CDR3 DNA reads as TGCAGTGCTGGAAGCGGGAGCGGCTACGAGCAGTACTTC. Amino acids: CSAGSGSGYEQYF.

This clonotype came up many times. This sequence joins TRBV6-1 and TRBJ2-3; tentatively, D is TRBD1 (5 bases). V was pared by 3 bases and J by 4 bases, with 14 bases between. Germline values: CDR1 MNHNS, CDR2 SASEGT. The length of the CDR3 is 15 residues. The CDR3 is CASSDPTGSADTQYF. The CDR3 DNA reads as TGTGCCAGCAGTGACCCTACAGGATCCGCAGATACGCAGTATTTT.

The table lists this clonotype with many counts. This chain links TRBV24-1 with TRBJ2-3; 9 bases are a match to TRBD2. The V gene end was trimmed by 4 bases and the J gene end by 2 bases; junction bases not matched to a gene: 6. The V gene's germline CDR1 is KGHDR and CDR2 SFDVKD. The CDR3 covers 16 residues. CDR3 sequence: CATSDPTSGYTDTQYF. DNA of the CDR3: TGTGCCACCAGTGACCCGACTAGCGGATACACAGATACGCAGTATTTT.

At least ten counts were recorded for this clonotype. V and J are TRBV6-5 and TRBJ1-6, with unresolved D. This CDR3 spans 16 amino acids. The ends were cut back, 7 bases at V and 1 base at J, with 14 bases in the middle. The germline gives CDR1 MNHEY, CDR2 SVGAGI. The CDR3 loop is CASKRTDFSYNSPLHF. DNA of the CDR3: TGTGCCAGCAAGCGAACTGATTTTTCCTATAATTCACCCCTCCACTTT.

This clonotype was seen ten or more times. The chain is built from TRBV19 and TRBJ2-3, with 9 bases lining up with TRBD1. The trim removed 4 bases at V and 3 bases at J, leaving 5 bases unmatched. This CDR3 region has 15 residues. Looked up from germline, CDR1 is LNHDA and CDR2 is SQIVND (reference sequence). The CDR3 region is CASSTGTGRTDTQYF. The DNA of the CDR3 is TGTGCCAGTAGTACCGGGACAGGGAGAACAGATACGCAGTATTTT.

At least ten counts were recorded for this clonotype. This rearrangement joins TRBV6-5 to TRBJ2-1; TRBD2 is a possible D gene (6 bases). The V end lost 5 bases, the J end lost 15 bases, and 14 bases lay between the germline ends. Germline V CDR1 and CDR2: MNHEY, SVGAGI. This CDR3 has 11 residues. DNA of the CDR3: TGTGCCAGCAGTGACCGGGACTGGGTGTTCTTC. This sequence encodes CASSDRDWVFF.

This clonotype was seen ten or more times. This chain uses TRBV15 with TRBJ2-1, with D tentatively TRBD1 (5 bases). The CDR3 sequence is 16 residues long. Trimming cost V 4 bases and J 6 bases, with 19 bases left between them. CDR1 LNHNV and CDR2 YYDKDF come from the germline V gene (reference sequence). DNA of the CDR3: TGTGCCACCAGCAACCCCCAGGGCCCCGTAGGCAATGAGCAGTTCTTC. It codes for CATSNPQGPVGNEQFF. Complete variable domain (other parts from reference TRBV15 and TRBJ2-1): DAMVIQNPRYQVTQFGKPVTLSCSQTLNHNVMYWYQQKSSQAPKLLFHYYDKDFNNEADTPDNFQSRRPNTSFCFLDIRSPGLGDTAMYLCATSNPQGPVGNEQFFGPGTRLTVL.

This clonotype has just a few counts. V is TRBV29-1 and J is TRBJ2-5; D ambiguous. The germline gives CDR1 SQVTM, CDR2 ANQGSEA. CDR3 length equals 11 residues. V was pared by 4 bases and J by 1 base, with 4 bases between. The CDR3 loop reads CSVGGQETQYF. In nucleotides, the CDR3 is TGCAGCGTTGGTGGCCAAGAGACCCAGTACTTC.

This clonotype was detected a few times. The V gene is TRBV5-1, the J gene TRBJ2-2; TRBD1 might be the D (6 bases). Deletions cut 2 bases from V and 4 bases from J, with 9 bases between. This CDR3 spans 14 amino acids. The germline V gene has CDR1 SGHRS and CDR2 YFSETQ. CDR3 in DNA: TGCGCCAGCAGCTTCCGGGACACCACCGGGGAGCTGTTTTTT. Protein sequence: CASSFRDTTGELFF.

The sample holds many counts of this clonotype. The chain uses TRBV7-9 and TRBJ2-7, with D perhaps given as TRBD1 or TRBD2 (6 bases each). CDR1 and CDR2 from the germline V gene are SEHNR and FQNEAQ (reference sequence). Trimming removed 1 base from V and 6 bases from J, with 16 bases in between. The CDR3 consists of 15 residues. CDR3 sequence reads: CASSLEGLTGVEQYF. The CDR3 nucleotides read TGTGCCAGCAGCTTAGAGGGACTGACAGGTGTCGAGCAGTACTTC.

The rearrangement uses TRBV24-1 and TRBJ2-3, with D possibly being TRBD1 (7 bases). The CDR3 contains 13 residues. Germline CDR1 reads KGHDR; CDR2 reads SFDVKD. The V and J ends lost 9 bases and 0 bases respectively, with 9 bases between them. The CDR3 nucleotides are TGTGCCACCGCGGGACAGAGCACAGATACGCAGTATTTT. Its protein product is CATAGQSTDTQYF.